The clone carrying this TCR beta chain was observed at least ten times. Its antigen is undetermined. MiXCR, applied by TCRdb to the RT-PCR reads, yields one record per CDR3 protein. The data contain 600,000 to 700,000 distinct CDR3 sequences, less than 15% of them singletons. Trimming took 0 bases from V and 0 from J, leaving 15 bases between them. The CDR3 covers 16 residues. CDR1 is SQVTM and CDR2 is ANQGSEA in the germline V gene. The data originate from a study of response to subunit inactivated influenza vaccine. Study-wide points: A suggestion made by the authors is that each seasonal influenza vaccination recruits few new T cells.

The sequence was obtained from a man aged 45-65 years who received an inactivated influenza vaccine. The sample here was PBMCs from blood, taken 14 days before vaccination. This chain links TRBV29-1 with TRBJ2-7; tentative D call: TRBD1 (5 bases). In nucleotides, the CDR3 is TGCAGCGTTGAAGATCGACGGCAGGGTAACTCCTACGAGCAGTACTTC. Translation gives CSVEDRRQGNSYEQYF.